These 26 T cell receptor beta chains came from one sample sequenced in a study of T cell changes during pregnancy in multiple sclerosis (dated by TCRdb to between 2017 and 2020). The library was made by the immunoSEQ multiplex PCR assay. TCRdb's version of the immuneACCESS table is confined to in-frame rearrangements and falls short of the full clone set. An unresolved V gene accounts for under half of the shortfall where checked; the remainder is of unknown origin. The sample table lists roughly 60,000 clones, 91% of them with a count of one. The top ten hold around 0.9% of the sample. This sample comprised peripheral blood, obtained before pregnancy. The source is a female donor with multiple sclerosis, enrolled in a pregnancy study.

The CDR3 here is CASSSTSGGMRDTQYF. The CDR3 DNA reads as TGTGCCAGCAGCTCGACTAGCGGGGGAATGAGAGATACGCAGTATTTT. This rearrangement joins TRBV7-3 to TRBJ2-3; 12 bases agree with TRBD2. The CDR3 length is 16 residues. Per the germline V gene, CDR1 is SGHTA and CDR2 is FQGTGA. With V trimmed by 4 bases and J by 5 bases, 7 bases remained unmatched.

The J gene is TRBJ2-2, the V gene TRBV27, with TRBD1 matching 8 bases. J was trimmed by 5 bases and V by 5 bases; bases with no gene match: 7. Germline V gives CDR1 MNHEY, CDR2 SMNVEV (reference sequence). This CDR3 is 15 amino acids long. Here the CDR3 reads CASSPWTGTTGELFF. The CDR3 nucleotides read TGTGCCAGCAGTCCTTGGACAGGGACGACCGGGGAGCTGTTTTTT.

This clone was seen more than once but under ten times. V and J are TRBV7-8 and TRBJ1-2; D perhaps matches TRBD1 (6 bases). V lost 5 bases, J lost 4 bases, and 14 bases lay in between. The CDR3 runs to 14 residues. The germline CDR1 and CDR2 sequences are SGHVS and FQNEAQ. CDR3 in DNA: TGTGCCAGCAGCCCCGGGACAAGTATCTATGGCTACACCTTC. Protein product: CASSPGTSIYGYTF. The entire variable domain, with the rest obtained from reference TRBV7-8 and TRBJ1-2, is as follows: GAGVSQSPRYKVAKRGQDVALRCDPISGHVSLFWYQQALGQGPEFLTYFQNEAQLDKSGLPSDRFFAERPEGSVSTLKIQRTQQEDSAVYLCASSPGTSIYGYTFGSGTRLTVV.

The chain links TRBV6-6 to TRBJ2-7; 9 bases are a match to TRBD1. V was pared by 8 bases and J by 2 bases, with 7 bases of the junction left unmatched. The CDR3 totals 14 residues. Germline V gene lookup returns CDR1 MNHNY and CDR2 SVGAGI (reference sequence). Here the CDR3 reads CASWDRATAYEQYF. For the CDR3, the DNA is TGTGCCAGCTGGGACAGGGCGACCGCCTACGAGCAGTACTTC.

This sequence joins TRBV10-3 and TRBJ2-1, with 11 nucleotides matching TRBD2. The CDR3 extends over 19 amino acids. Germline CDR1 reads ENHRY; CDR2 reads SYGVKD. The junction had 10 bases not matched to a gene; V was cut back by 0 bases and J by 3 bases. The CDR3 protein is CAISESLGSGGVLYNEQFF. The CDR3 DNA is TGTGCCATCAGTGAGTCACTAGGTAGCGGGGGGGTGCTCTACAATGAGCAGTTCTTC.

The CDR3 coding sequence is TGTGCCAGCAGGACAAGGGTGAGGGACACCGGGGAGCTGTTTTTT. It specifies CASRTRVRDTGELFF. The J gene is TRBJ2-2, the V gene TRBV12-1; the table's D call TRBD2 went unverified against the DNA. TRBV12-1 is recorded as a pseudogene. There are 15 residues in the CDR3.

The chain combines TRBV27 with TRBJ1-1; unclear D gene. From germline, CDR1 is MNHEY and CDR2 SMNVEV (reference sequence). The V end lost 6 bases, the J end lost 11 bases, and 13 bases lay between the germline ends. The CDR3 runs to 11 residues. The chain's CDR3 is CASSSGRRAFF. Written as DNA, the CDR3 is TGTGCCAGCAGCTCCGGACGGAGGGCTTTCTTT.

The V and J genes are TRBV29-1 and TRBJ1-2, with D possibly matching TRBD1 (5 bases). This CDR3 region has 11 residues. Trimming left V 3 bases short and J 8 bases short, with 10 bases between. Germline CDR1 and CDR2: SQVTM and ANQGSEA. CDR3 amino acids: CSVDGGGGYTF. CDR3 in DNA: TGCAGCGTTGACGGGGGAGGAGGCTACACCTTC.

This CDR3 reads CASSLGWLAAPLDEYF. CDR3 sequence (DNA): TGCGCCAGCAGCCTGGGTTGGCTAGCGGCCCCTCTTGACGAGTATTTT. The V call is TRBV4-1, the J call TRBJ2-3; 7 nucleotides match TRBD2. The CDR3 has 16 amino acids. With 4 bases clipped from V and 13 bases from J, the junction kept 20 bases outside the gene matches. Germline V lookup: CDR1 MGHRA, CDR2 YSYEKL.

The chain couples TRBV6-5 to TRBJ1-3; 8 nucleotides align to TRBD1. Germline CDR1 MNHEY, CDR2 SVGAGI. CDR3 length: 15 residues. V shed 7 bases, J shed 2 bases, and the junction held 7 bases outside the gene matches. CDR3 DNA sequence: TGTGCCAGCAAAGCTCAGGGGGCCCCTGGAAACACCATATATTTT. Amino acids: CASKAQGAPGNTIYF.

J is TRBJ2-2 and V is TRBV11-3; 10 bases align to TRBD1. The V and J ends lost 3 bases and 8 bases, in that order; junction bases with no gene match: 6. The CDR3 consists of 15 residues. CDR1 and CDR2 from the germline V gene are SGHNT and YENEEA. The CDR3 protein is CASSFTTGGLGELFF. The CDR3, as DNA: TGTGCCAGCAGCTTCACGACAGGGGGCCTTGGGGAGCTGTTTTTT.

The chain is built from TRBV9 and TRBJ1-1; 8 bases align to TRBD1. Germline assignment: CDR1 SGDLS and CDR2 YYNGEE. The CDR3 covers 14 residues. V gave up 3 bases and J gave up 1 base; unmatched junction bases: 2. The CDR3 sequence: CASSAGGWNTEAFF. CDR3 nucleotide sequence: TGTGCCAGCAGCGCAGGGGGCTGGAACACTGAAGCTTTCTTT.

The chain joins TRBV7-2 to TRBJ1-6, with D uncertain. The germline gives CDR1 SGHTA, CDR2 FQGNSA. The CDR3 is made up of 12 amino acids. The V and J ends lost 1 base and 7 bases respectively, with 2 bases between them. CDR3 amino acids: CASSLVNSPLHF. The CDR3, as DNA: TGTGCCAGCAGCTTAGTAAATTCACCCCTCCACTTT.

The chain links TRBV7-2 to TRBJ1-1; TRBD1 aligns across 7 bases. In germline, CDR1 is SGHTA, CDR2 FQGNSA. The CDR3 has 14 residues. The J segment lost 3 bases and the V segment lost 4 bases, leaving 5 bases of the junction unmatched. The CDR3 is CASSSGDSHTEAFF. In nucleotides, the CDR3 is TGTGCCAGCAGCTCGGGGGACAGTCACACTGAAGCTTTCTTT.

This clone was counted once. The chain combines TRBV29-1 with TRBJ1-5; D is uncertain. The CDR3 covers 13 residues. The germline gives CDR1 SQVTM, CDR2 ANQGSEA. Trimming took 4 bases from V and 3 from J, leaving 10 bases between them. The CDR3 DNA reads as TGCAGCGTTGCGGGAGGCTCCAATCAGCCCCAGCATTTT. This translates into CSVAGGSNQPQHF.

The CDR3 sequence is CASTQGTGRGEQYF. CDR3 nucleotide sequence: TGTGCCAGCACACAAGGGACAGGGAGAGGCGAGCAGTACTTC. The chain joins TRBV6-5 to TRBJ2-7; 9 bases are shared with TRBD1. This CDR3 comprises 14 residues. Looked up from germline, CDR1 is MNHEY and CDR2 is SVGAGI. Germline trimming cut 7 bases from V and 6 bases from J; bases unmatched to any gene: 10.

The chain joins TRBV19 to TRBJ1-1, with TRBD1 identical over 7 bases. Germline CDR1 reads LNHDA; CDR2 reads SQIVND (reference sequence). Trimming at V came to 4 bases and at J to 3 bases, leaving 2 bases not matched to a gene. The CDR3 loop spans 13 amino acids. The chain's CDR3 is CASSTQGDTEAFF. Here the CDR3 DNA reads TGTGCCAGTAGTACCCAGGGGGACACTGAAGCTTTCTTT.

V and J are TRBV10-3 and TRBJ2-7; 7 bases are a match to TRBD1. CDR3 length equals 12 residues. CDR1 and CDR2 from the germline V gene are ENHRY and SYGVKD. Losses at the gene ends were 5 bases for V and 3 bases for J; bases not matched to a gene: 1. As DNA, the CDR3 is TGTGCCATCAGTAGGACAGGCTACGAGCAGTACTTC. Protein sequence: CAISRTGYEQYF.

This rearrangement joins TRBV4-3 to TRBJ1-6, with 7 bases aligning to TRBD1. V shed 4 bases, J shed 6 bases, and the junction held 3 bases outside the gene matches. The CDR3 spans 14 residues. Germline CDR1 LGHNA, CDR2 YSLEER. CDR3 loop: CASSPGQINSPLHF. Written as DNA, the CDR3 is TGCGCCAGCAGCCCGGGACAGATTAATTCACCCCTCCACTTT.

This clone was observed once. This chain links TRBV7-9 with TRBJ2-7; 7 positions agree with TRBD1. The V and J ends lost 5 bases and 7 bases, in that order; junction bases with no gene match: 11. Germline CDR1 and CDR2: SEHNR and FQNEAQ (reference sequence). The CDR3 sequence is 14 residues long. Written as DNA, the CDR3 is TGTGCCAGCAGCGTGTTAACAGGGGTGAGGGAGCAGTACTTC. This gives the protein CASSVLTGVREQYF.

The V call is TRBV6-6, the J call TRBJ1-5; D perhaps matches TRBD1 (6 bases). The CDR3 contains 11 residues. Trimming removed 4 bases at V and 11 bases at J, with 9 bases between. CDR1 is MNHNY, CDR2 SVGAGI, per germline (reference sequence). CDR3: CASSSRDTQHF. The CDR3, as DNA: TGTGCCAGCAGTTCCCGGGACACCCAGCATTTT.

The V gene is TRBV11-2, the J gene TRBJ1-1, with TRBD1 as a possible D gene (6 bases). The CDR3 is 15 residues long. Germline V gene lookup returns CDR1 SGHAT and CDR2 FQNNGV. The V end was cut by 2 bases, the J end by 2 bases, with 12 bases between. Here the CDR3 DNA reads TGTGCCAGCAGCTTAATCAGGGGCCGTAACACTGAAGCTTTCTTT. The encoded protein is CASSLIRGRNTEAFF.

The V call is TRBV29-1, the J call TRBJ1-2; no clear D gene. The V gene's germline CDR1 is SQVTM and CDR2 ANQGSEA. The CDR3 totals 15 residues. V was cut by 3 bases and J by 0 bases, with 14 bases left in between. The CDR3 protein is CSVDPGGEANYGYTF. CDR3 sequence (DNA): TGCAGCGTTGACCCGGGCGGGGAAGCTAACTATGGCTACACCTTC.

This chain connects TRBV20-1 to TRBJ2-7; TRBD1 might be the D (6 bases). Per germline, CDR1 DFQATT and CDR2 SNEGSKA (reference sequence). The CDR3 covers 10 residues. Trimming left V 3 bases short and J 11 bases short, with 11 bases between. The CDR3 bases are TGCAGTGCTAGTAGGCAGGGGAAGTACTTC. Protein sequence: CSASRQGKYF.

The V call is TRBV4-3, the J call TRBJ1-2; D may be TRBD1 (5 bases). V was trimmed by 3 bases and J by 4 bases, leaving 18 bases between them. From germline, CDR1 is LGHNA and CDR2 YSLEER. This CDR3 is built from 16 residues. The CDR3 nucleotides are TGCGCCAGCAGCCAGGGTTCGGGGGAGTATAGCTATGGCTACACCTTC. Protein sequence: CASSQGSGEYSYGYTF.

V is TRBV19 and J is TRBJ2-3; TRBD2 matches 7 bases. The germline V gene has CDR1 LNHDA and CDR2 SQIVND (reference sequence). J gave up 3 bases and V 1 base, and 1 base lay outside the gene matches. The CDR3 is 14 residues long. Here the CDR3 DNA reads TGTGCCAGTAGTATAGGGGAGGGAACAGATACGCAGTATTTT. This encodes CASSIGEGTDTQYF.